This is a list of T cell receptor beta chains from one sample in a study of T cells in localized non-small cell lung cancer. Data came from immunoSEQ multiplex PCR; TCRdb stores just in-frame clones and leaves some out. The table shows approximately 65,000 clones, with 81% occurring only once. Sample: PBMCs, taken before any cancer treatment. The source of these receptors is a man aged 35 to 69 with stage II lung adenocarcinoma. CDR3s include the opening cysteine and the closing phenylalanine or tryptophan. D genes are given only for firm matches. Expanded clones are given a class, and other clones once, few, many or no size at all.

TRBV4-3,TRBJ2-7,.,.,TGCGCCAGCAGCCAAGAGGACAGTAGGTCCTACGAGCAGTACTTC,CASSQEDSRSYEQYF
TRBV20-1,TRBJ1-4,.,.,TGCAGTGCTAGAGGAGGTGAAAAACTGTTTTTT,CSARGGEKLFF
TRBV7-2,TRBJ2-2,TRBD2,few,TGTGCCAGCAGCCCTATGACTAGCGGGAGTAAGCTGTTTTTT,CASSPMTSGSKLFF
TRBV18,TRBJ2-1,.,.,TGTGCCAGCTCACCACCAGTAGGAACAGGAAAGGCAAATGAGCAGTTCTTC,CASSPPVGTGKANEQFF
TRBV6-6,TRBJ1-2,.,.,TGTGCCAGCAGTTACTCGCTAGGCTACTATGGCTACACCTTC,CASSYSLGYYGYTF
TRBV30,TRBJ1-2,TRBD1,.,TGTGCCTGGAGTTTAGGGGGCGGGGATGGCTACACCTTC,CAWSLGGGDGYTF
TRBV5-1,TRBJ1-5,TRBD1,.,TGCGCCAGCAGCACGGGACAGGGTGGCAATCAGCCCCAGCATTTT,CASSTGQGGNQPQHF
TRBV7-6,TRBJ1-5,.,few,TGTGCCTCACAGGGTGGGAGCAATCAGCCCCAGCATTTT,CASQGGSNQPQHF
TRBV30,TRBJ2-7,TRBD1,.,TGTGCCTGGAGGGCACAGGGGGCGAGGGACGAGCAGTACTTC,CAWRAQGARDEQYF
TRBV12-2,TRBJ1-2,.,.,TGTGCAAGTCGGAGGACACCCCGGTATGGCTACACCTTC,CASRRTPRYGYTF
TRBV29-1,TRBJ2-5,.,few,TGCAGCGGGAGGGGGGGCCAAGAGACCCAGTACTTC,CSGRGGQETQYF
TRBV28,TRBJ1-1,.,few,TGTGCCAGCAGTTCCACATACAGAGGCGCTGAAGCTTTCTTT,CASSSTYRGAEAFF
TRBV6-5,TRBJ2-3,.,.,TGTGCCAGCAGTTACTCGAGGCTAGCGAGAGCAGATACGCAGTATTTT,CASSYSRLARADTQYF
TRBV25-1,TRBJ1-2,TRBD1,.,TGTGCCAGCAGTGACACCCTCAGGGGGCGTCGAGGCTACACCTTC,CASSDTLRGRRGYTF
TRBV18,TRBJ1-3,TRBD1,once,TGTGCCAGCTCAGCCGACAGGGCCGGAGGAAACACCATATATTTT,CASSADRAGGNTIYF
TRBV2,TRBJ1-2,.,few,TGTGCCAGCAGTGCTGGCTATGGCTACACCTTC,CASSAGYGYTF
TRBV21-1,TRBJ2-2,.,few,TGTGCCAGCAGCCGGACTAGCGGGAGGGCCCTGACCGGGGAGCTGTTTTTT,CASSRTSGRALTGELFF